This TCR beta chain derives from a study of STAT5B mutations in CD4+ large granular lymphocyte leukemia. V lost 3 bases and J lost 15, with 7 bases in between. This CDR3 is 9 amino acids long. Germline V gene lookup returns CDR1 SGHTS and CDR2 YDEGEE. Profiling relied on immunoSEQ multiplex PCR, and the TCRdb table lists in-frame clones only, not all of them. The table records some 40,000 clones, around 85% of them present only once. The TCR originated in a human donor in good health. The chain joins TRBV5-8 to TRBJ2-1; perhaps TRBD2 as D (6 bases). The sample consisted of CD4+ T cells from blood buffy coats. CDR3 bases: TGTGCCAGCAGCTGGGGGGTGTTCTTC. Its protein is CASSWGVFF.